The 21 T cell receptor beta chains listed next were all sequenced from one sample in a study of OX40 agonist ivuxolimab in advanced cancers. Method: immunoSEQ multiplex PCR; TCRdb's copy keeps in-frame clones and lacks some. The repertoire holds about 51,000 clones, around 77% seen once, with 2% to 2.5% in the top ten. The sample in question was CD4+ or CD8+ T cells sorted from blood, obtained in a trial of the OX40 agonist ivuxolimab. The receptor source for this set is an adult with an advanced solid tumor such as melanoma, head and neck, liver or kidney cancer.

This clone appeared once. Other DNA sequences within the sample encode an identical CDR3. Written as DNA, the CDR3 is TGTGCCAGCAGTGGGACGACGGGACAGCCCCAGCATTTT. Protein: CASSGTTGQPQHF. The chain uses TRBV6-1 and TRBJ1-5; the D is unclear. Germline V lookup: CDR1 MNHNS, CDR2 SASEGT. The CDR3 has 13 amino acids. V was trimmed by 4 bases and J by 7 bases, leaving 11 bases between them.

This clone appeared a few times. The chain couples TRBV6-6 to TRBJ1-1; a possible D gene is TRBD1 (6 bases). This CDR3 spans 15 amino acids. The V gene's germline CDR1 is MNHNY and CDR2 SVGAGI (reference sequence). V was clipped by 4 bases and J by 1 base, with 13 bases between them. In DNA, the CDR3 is TGTGCCAGCAGTTGGGCAGGGGCGAGGAACACTGAAGCTTTCTTT. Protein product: CASSWAGARNTEAFF.

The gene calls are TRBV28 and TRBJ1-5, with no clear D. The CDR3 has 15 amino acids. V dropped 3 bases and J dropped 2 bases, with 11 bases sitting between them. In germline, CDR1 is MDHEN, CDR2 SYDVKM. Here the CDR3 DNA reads TGTGCCAGCAGTTTGAAGGGTTGGCGCAATCAGCCCCAGCATTTT. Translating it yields CASSLKGWRNQPQHF.

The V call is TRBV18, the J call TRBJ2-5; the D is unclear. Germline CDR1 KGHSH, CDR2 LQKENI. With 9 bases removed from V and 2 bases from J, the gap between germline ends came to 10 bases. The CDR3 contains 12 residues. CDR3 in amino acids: CASQTEQETQYF. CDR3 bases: TGTGCCAGTCAGACGGAGCAAGAGACCCAGTACTTC.

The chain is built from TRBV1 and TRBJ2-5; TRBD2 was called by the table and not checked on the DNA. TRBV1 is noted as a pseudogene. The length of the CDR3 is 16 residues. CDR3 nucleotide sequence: TGCACCAGCAGATATAGCGGGAGCCGGCGAGGAGAGACCCAGTACTTC. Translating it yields CTSRYSGSRRGETQYF.

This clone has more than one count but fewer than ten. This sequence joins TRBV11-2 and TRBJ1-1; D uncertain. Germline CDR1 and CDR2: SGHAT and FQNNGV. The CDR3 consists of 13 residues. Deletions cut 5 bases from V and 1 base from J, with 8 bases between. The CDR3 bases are TGTGCCAGCAGCGCCACAAGGAACACTGAAGCTTTCTTT. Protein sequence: CASSATRNTEAFF.

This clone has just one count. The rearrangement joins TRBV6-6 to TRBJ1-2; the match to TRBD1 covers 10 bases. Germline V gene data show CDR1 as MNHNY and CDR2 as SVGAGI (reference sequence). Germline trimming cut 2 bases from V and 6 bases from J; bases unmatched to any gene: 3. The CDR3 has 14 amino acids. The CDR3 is CASSYPGQGHGYTF. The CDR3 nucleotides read TGTGCCAGCAGTTACCCGGGACAGGGGCATGGCTACACCTTC.

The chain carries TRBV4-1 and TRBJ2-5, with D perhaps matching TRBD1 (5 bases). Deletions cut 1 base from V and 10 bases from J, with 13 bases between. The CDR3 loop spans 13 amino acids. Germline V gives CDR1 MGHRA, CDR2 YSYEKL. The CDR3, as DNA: TGCGCCAGCAGCCAAGTTGGGGCCCGGAGCCAGTACTTC. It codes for CASSQVGARSQYF.

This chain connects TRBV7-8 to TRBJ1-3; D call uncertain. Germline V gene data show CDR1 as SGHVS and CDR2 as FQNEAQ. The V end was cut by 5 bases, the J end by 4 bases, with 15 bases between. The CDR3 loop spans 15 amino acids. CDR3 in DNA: TGTGCCAGCAGCCAAGCCCGGGTATCCGGAAACACCATATATTTT. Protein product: CASSQARVSGNTIYF. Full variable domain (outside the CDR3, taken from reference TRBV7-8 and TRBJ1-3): GAGVSQSPRYKVAKRGQDVALRCDPISGHVSLFWYQQALGQGPEFLTYFQNEAQLDKSGLPSDRFFAERPEGSVSTLKIQRTQQEDSAVYLCASSQARVSGNTIYFGEGSWLTVV.

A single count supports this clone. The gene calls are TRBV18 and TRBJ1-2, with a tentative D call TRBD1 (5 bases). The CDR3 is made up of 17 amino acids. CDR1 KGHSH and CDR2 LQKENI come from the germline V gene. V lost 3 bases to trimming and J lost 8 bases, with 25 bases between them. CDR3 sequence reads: CASSPRSGEVVEVGYTF. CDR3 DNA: TGTGCCAGCTCACCGCGGTCGGGGGAGGTTGTCGAGGTGGGCTACACCTTC.

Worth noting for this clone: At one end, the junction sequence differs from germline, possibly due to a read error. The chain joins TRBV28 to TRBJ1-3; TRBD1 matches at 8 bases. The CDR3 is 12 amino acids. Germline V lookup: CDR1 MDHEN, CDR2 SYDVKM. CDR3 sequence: CASRSPPGQEDF. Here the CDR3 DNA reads TGTGCCAGCAGGTCCCCTCCGGGACAGGAAGATTTT.

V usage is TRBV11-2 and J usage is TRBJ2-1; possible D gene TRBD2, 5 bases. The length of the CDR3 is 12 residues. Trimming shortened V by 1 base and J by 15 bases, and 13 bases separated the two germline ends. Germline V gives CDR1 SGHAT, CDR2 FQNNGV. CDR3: CASSLVASWPFF. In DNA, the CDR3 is TGTGCCAGCAGCTTAGTGGCTAGCTGGCCGTTCTTC. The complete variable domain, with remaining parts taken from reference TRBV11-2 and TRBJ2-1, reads EAGVAQSPRYKIIEKRQSVAFWCNPISGHATLYWYQQILGQGPKLLIQFQNNGVVDDSQLPKDRFSAERLKGVDSTLKIQPAKLEDSAVYLCASSLVASWPFFGPGTRLTVL.

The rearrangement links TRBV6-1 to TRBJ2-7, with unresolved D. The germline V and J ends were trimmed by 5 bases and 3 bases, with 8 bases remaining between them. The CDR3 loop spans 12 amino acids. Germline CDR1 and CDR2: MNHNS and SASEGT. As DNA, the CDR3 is TGTGCCAGCAGTACCCTCTTCTACGAGCAGTACTTC. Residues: CASSTLFYEQYF.

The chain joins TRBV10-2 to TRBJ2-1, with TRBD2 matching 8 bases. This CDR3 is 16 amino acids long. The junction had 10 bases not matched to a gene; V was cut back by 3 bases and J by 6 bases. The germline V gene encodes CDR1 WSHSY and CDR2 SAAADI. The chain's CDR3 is CASSEFVAGRSNEQFF. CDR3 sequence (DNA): TGCGCCAGCAGTGAATTCGTAGCGGGGCGGAGCAATGAGCAGTTCTTC.

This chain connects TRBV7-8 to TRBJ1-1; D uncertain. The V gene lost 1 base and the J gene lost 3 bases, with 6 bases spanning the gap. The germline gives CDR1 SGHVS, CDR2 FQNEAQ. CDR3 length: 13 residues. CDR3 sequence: CASSLGEDTEAFF. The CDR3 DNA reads TGTGCCAGCAGCTTAGGAGAGGACACTGAAGCTTTCTTT.

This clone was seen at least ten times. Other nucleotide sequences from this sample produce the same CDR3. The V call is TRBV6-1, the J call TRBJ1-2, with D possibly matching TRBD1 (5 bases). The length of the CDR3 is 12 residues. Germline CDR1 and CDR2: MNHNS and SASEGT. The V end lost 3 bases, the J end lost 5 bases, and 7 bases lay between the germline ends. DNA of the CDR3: TGTGCCAGCAGTGAGCCAGGGTATGGCTACACCTTC. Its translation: CASSEPGYGYTF.

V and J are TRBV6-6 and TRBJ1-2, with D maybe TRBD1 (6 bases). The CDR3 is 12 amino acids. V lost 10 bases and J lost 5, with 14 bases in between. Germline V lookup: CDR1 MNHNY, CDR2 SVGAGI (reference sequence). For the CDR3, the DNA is TGTGCCACTACAGGGACGGGTTATGGCTACACCTTC. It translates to CATTGTGYGYTF.

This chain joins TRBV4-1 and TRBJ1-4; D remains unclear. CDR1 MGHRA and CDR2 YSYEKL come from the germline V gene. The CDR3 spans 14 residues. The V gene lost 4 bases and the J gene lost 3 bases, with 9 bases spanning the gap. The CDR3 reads CASSPPHANEKLFF. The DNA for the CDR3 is TGCGCCAGCAGCCCGCCCCACGCTAATGAAAAACTGTTTTTT.

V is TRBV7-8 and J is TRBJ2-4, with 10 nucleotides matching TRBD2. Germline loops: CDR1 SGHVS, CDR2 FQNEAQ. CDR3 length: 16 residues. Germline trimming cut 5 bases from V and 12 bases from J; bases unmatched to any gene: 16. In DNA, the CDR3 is TGTGCCAGCAGCGGGGGGGGTAGCGGGAGGACGCAGGGTCAGTACTTC. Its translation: CASSGGGSGRTQGQYF.

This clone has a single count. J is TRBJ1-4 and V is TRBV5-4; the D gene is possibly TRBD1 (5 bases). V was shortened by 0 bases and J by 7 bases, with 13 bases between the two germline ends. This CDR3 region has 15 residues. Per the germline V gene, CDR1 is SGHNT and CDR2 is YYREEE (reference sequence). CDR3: CASSLDQGGSEKLFF. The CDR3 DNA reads TGTGCCAGCAGCTTGGACCAGGGCGGGAGTGAAAAACTGTTTTTT.

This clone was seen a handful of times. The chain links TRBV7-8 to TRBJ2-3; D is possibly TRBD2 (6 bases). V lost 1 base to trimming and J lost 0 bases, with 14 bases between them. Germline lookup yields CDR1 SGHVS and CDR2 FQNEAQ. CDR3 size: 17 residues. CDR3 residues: CASSLVVGGVSTDTQYF. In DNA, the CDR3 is TGTGCCAGCAGCTTAGTAGTGGGCGGGGTGAGCACAGATACGCAGTATTTT. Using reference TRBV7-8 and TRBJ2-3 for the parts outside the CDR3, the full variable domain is GAGVSQSPRYKVAKRGQDVALRCDPISGHVSLFWYQQALGQGPEFLTYFQNEAQLDKSGLPSDRFFAERPEGSVSTLKIQRTQQEDSAVYLCASSLVVGGVSTDTQYFGPGTRLTVL.